This TCR beta chain was sequenced during a study of blood T cell repertoires in COVID-19 (TCRdb year 2020). Notes on the research overall: Samples covering the acute and convalescent phases of COVID-19 were provided by collaborators in the United States, Italy and Spain. The sample metadata nearly always contained a de-identified subject ID, COVID-19 status, age in years and sex. Subjects who had been exposed to COVID-19, were actively infected with it, or had recovered from it provided the deeply sampled blood TCRbeta repertoires that made up the dataset. The samples were drawn from two sources: the first 160 participants of the ongoing ImmuneRACE study, and fewer than 1,500 subjects contributed by 6 global collaborators. Where HLA class I and class II types were available, the types were taken from metadata supplied by the sample provider, not from assay-based typing. A freely available public database, intended as a resource for researchers studying the immune response to SARS-CoV-2, is where the repertoires were released. The material from the prospective study consisted of cDNA or gDNA derived from T cells, B-cell-depleted T cells, or PBMCs. Overall results and qualifications from the work: The amount of clinical and demographic metadata varied by source and participant and was provided uncurated.

The collaborating institutions used their own protocols to collect whole blood in K2EDTA tubes. For TCRbeta analysis, collaborator samples were shipped as frozen whole blood, as isolated PBMCs, or as DNA extracted from either sample type. This clone has a handful of counts. The target of this receptor is not known. No base qualities exist here, and no much larger clone lies one base off it. The CDR3 sequence holds 11 residues, the cysteine and phenylalanine included. The CDR3 DNA has 33 bases and is translated from base 1. The germline V gene (reference sequence) gives CDR1 as GTSNPN and CDR2 as SVGIG. Clipping removes 8 bases from V and 2 bases from J, with 2 as the unmatched junction base count. The immunoSEQ Assay, a bias-controlled multiplex PCR, was used to amplify TCRbeta CDR3 regions from genomic DNA. As for the authors' bioinformatics: Within the assay, amplification of reference gene primers was used to estimate how many nucleated cells each sample contained. To quantify the absolute abundance of each unique TCRbeta CDR3 rearrangement, sequence reads were collapsed and filtered. For each sample, productive Simpson clonality was calculated as the square root of Simpson's diversity index across productive rearrangements. Held by TCRdb, this immuneACCESS table contains in-frame sequences only and omits some clones. Under half of the omission traces to an unresolved V gene where checked; the cause of the rest is unknown. That table supplies the V and J calls and clone size; D and trimming were determined from the DNA. Present in this sample are roughly 70,000 clones, over 75% of which were seen just once. The ten largest make up 9% to 10% of the sample.

The specimen was peripheral blood. The chain is encoded by TRBV30 joined to TRBJ2-5; 7 central bases correspond to TRBD1. This receptor was identified in a human donor in a cohort sampled during active COVID-19. The DNA sequence reads TGTGCCGGGGGACAGCAAGAGACCCAGTACTTC. It specifies CAGGQQETQYF.